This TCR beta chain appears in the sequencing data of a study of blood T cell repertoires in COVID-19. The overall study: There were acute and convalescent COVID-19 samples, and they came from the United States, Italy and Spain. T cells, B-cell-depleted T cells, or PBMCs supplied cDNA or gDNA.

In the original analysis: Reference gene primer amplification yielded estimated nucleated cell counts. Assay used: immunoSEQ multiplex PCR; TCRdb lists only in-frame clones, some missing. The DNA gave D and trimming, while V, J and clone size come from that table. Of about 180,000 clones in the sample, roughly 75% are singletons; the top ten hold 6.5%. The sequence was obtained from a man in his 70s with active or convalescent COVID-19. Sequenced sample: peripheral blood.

The CDR3 nucleotides read TGTGCCAGCAGCCAGGGTTCAGGGGGGGGCTACACCTTC. Protein: CASSQGSGGGYTF. The rearrangement uses TRBV3-1 (or the pseudogene TRBV3-2) and TRBJ1-2; 7 bases fit TRBD1. CDR1 LGHDT and CDR2 YNNKEL come from the germline V gene (reference sequence). The J segment lost 8 bases and the V segment lost 3 bases, leaving 6 bases of the junction unmatched. The CDR3 sequence is 13 residues long.